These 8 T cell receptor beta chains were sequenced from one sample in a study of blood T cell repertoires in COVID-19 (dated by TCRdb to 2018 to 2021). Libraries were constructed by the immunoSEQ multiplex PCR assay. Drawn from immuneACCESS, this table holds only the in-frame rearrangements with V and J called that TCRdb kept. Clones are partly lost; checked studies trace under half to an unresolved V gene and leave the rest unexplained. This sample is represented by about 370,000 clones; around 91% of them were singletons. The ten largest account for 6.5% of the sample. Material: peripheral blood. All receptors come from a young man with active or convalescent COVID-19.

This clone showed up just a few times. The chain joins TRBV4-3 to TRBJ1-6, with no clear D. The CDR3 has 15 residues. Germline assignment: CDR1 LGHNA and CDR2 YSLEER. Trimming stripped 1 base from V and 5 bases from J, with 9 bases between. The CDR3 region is CASSQVAGDNSPLHF. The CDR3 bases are TGCGCCAGCAGCCAAGTCGCGGGAGATAATTCACCCCTCCACTTT.

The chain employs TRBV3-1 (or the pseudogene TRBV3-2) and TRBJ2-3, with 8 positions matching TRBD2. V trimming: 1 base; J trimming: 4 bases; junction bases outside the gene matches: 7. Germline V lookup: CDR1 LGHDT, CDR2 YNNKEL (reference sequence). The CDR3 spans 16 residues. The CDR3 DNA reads TGTGCCAGCAGCCAAGTGGGGGCGGGGGGAGCAGATACGCAGTATTTT. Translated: CASSQVGAGGADTQYF.

CDR3 sequence: CASSLRAGGNYGYTF. The CDR3 DNA reads TGTGCCAGCAGCCTTAGGGCAGGGGGCAACTATGGCTACACCTTC. The rearrangement joins TRBV9 to TRBJ1-2; TRBD1 matches 8 bases. Germline CDR1 is SGDLS and CDR2 is YYNGEE. The CDR3 has 15 residues. The junction had 7 bases not matched to a gene; V was cut back by 4 bases and J by 2 bases.

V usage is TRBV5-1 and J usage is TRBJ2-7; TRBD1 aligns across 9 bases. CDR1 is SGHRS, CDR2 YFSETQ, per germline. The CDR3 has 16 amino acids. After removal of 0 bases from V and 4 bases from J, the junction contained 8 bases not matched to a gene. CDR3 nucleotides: TGCGCCAGCAGCTTGGTCCCGGGACAGGGCGGGTACGAGCAGTACTTC. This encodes CASSLVPGQGGYEQYF. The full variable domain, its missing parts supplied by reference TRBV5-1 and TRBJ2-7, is KAGVTQTPRYLIKTRGQQVTLSCSPISGHRSVSWYQQTPGQGLQFLFEYFSETQRNKGNFPGRFSGRQFSNSRSEMNVSTLELGDSALYLCASSLVPGQGGYEQYFGPGTRLTVT.

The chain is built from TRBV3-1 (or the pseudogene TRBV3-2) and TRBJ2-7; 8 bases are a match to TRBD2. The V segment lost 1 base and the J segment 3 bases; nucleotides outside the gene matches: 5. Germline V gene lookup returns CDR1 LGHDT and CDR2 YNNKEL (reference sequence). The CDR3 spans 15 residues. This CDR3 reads CASSQGSSGFYEQYF. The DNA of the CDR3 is TGTGCCAGCAGCCAAGGGTCTAGCGGGTTCTACGAGCAGTACTTC.

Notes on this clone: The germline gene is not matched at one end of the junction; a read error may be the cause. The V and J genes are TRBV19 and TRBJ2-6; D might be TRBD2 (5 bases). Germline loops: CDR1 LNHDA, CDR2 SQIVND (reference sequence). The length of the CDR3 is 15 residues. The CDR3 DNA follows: TGTGCCAGTAGTTTCCGGGATCCTGAGGCCAACGTGCTGACTTTC. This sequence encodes CASSFRDPEANVLTF.

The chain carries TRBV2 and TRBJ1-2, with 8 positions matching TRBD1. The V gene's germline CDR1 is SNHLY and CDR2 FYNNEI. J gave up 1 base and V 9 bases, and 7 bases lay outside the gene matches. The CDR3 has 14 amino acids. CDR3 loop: CASVQGGINYGYTF. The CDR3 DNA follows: TGTGCCAGTGTACAGGGGGGAATTAACTATGGCTACACCTTC.

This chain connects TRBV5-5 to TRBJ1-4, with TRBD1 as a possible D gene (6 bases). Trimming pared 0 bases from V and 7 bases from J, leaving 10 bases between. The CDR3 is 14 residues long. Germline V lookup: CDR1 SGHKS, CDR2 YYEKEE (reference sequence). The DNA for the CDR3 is TGTGCCAGCAGCTTGGTGTGGGGGCTTGAAAAACTGTTTTTT. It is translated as CASSLVWGLEKLFF.